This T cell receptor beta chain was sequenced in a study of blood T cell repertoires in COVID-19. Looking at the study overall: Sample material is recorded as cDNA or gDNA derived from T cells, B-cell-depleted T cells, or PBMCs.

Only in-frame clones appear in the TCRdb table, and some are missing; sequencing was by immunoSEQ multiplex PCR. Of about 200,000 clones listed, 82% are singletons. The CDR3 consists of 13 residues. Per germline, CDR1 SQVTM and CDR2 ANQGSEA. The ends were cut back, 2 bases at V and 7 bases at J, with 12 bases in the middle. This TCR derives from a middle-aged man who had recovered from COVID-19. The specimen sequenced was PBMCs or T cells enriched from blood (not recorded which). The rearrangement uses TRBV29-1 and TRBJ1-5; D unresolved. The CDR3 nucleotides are TGCAGCGTTGAACTGGCAGCGGGGCAGCCCCAGCATTTT. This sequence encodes CSVELAAGQPQHF.